Listed below are T cell receptor beta chains from one sample, sequenced in a study of CD8+CD57+ T cells in acquired aplastic anemia. TCRdb ran MiXCR on the reads and lists one entry per CDR3 protein. The data hold around 170,000 distinct CDR3 sequences, with 40% to 55% observed a single time. The source material was sorted CD4+, CD8+, or CD8+CD57+ T cells (not recorded which) from PBMCs. All receptors derive from a human donor with aplastic anemia. The CDR3 runs from the conserved cysteine through the conserved F or W. A D gene is named only where the DNA matches it firmly. Clone size is given for some rows only: seen once, a few or many times, or a class if the clone is expanded.

v_gene	j_gene	abundance	d_gene	CDR3nt	CDR3aa
TRBV2	TRBJ2-7	many	.	TGTGCCAGCAGGGAGGGTTTCTACGAGCAGTACTTC	CASREGFYEQYF
TRBV29-1	TRBJ2-1	many	.	TGCAGCGTCCCGGTGGGGCTAACGTACAATGAGCAGTTCTTC	CSVPVGLTYNEQFF
TRBV25-1	TRBJ1-2	many	.	TGTGCCAGCAGTGAAACGGAGAACTATGGCTACACCTTC	CASSETENYGYTF
TRBV12-3/TRBV12-4	TRBJ2-7	.	TRBD2	TGTGCCAGCAGTTTCCGTCTAGCGGACGATGCAACCTACGAGCAGTACTTC	CASSFRLADDATYEQYF
TRBV2	TRBJ1-6	.	.	TGTGCCAGCAGCCCGGGCCCTAATTCACCCCTCCACTTT	CASSPGPNSPLHF
TRBV19	TRBJ2-1	.	TRBD2	TGTGCCAGTAGTCTCGAGCGGGGGGCCTACAATGAGCAGTTCTTC	CASSLERGAYNEQFF
TRBV20-1	TRBJ2-7	many	.	TGCAGTGCTGTACGGGACATTTTACCCTACGAGCAGTACTTC	CSAVRDILPYEQYF
TRBV5-1	TRBJ2-5	many	TRBD2	TGCGCCAGCAGCTTGGCGGCTAGCGGGCCTCAAGAGACCCAGTACTTC	CASSLAASGPQETQYF
TRBV19	TRBJ2-7	many	.	TGTGCCAGTAGCCTCTCGACGGGCGGCTCCTACGAGCAGTACTTC	CASSLSTGGSYEQYF
TRBV20-1	TRBJ1-2	many	.	TGCAGCGCTGAGGGGGGCGGTTCCTATGGCTACACCTTC	CSAEGGGSYGYTF
TRBV6-2/TRBV6-3	TRBJ2-2	.	.	TGTGCCAGCAGTTACGGGCGGGGCACCGGGGAGCTGTTTTTT	CASSYGRGTGELFF
TRBV6-5	TRBJ1-2	.	.	TGTGCCAGCAGTTACCAAGGGAACTATGGCTACACCTTC	CASSYQGNYGYTF
TRBV7-2	TRBJ2-7	.	TRBD2	TGTGCCAGCAGTCCTTTGGCGGGAGTCGGAGAGCAGTACTTC	CASSPLAGVGEQYF
TRBV7-2	TRBJ2-5	.	.	TGTGCCAGCAGCTCCGGTCCGGGACAAGAGACCCAGTACTTC	CASSSGPGQETQYF
TRBV5-1	TRBJ1-6	many	.	TGCGCCAGCAGCTTGCCAGGGCCTATCTCACGCCTCCACTTT	CASSLPGPISRLHF
TRBV7-2	TRBJ2-5	many	TRBD1	TGTGCCAGCAGTAACAAAAGACCCGGGACAGGGGAGACCCAGTACTTC	CASSNKRPGTGETQYF
TRBV20-1	TRBJ1-1	many	.	TGCAGTGCTAGGCCAGGGTCCATGAACACTGAAGCTTTCTTT	CSARPGSMNTEAFF
TRBV20-1	TRBJ2-5	.	.	TGCAGTGCTATCGGGCAGCTCCAAGAGACCCAGTACTTC	CSAIGQLQETQYF
TRBV19	TRBJ1-3	many	.	TGTGCCAGTAGTATAGCCCCACAGGGCGCCTCTGGAAACACCATATATTTT	CASSIAPQGASGNTIYF
TRBV19	TRBJ1-6	.	.	TGTGCCACCACAGGGAGAGAGAATTCACCCCTCCACTTT	CATTGRENSPLHF
TRBV7-8	TRBJ2-5	.	.	TGTGCCAGCAGCCTAGAGTTGGGACAAGAGACCCAGTACTTC	CASSLELGQETQYF
TRBV24-1	TRBJ2-2	few	.	TGTGCCACCGAGGGCAGGGAAGGGGCGAACACCGGGGAGCTGTTTTTT	CATEGREGANTGELFF
TRBV10-1	TRBJ1-2	many	.	TGCGCCAGCAGTGAGCGAGATCTCGGTTATGGCTACACCTTC	CASSERDLGYGYTF
TRBV3-1	TRBJ1-6	.	.	TGTGCCAGCACCCAAGCCGGGTTCGACAATTCACCCCTCCACTTT	CASTQAGFDNSPLHF
TRBV12-5	TRBJ1-4	few	.	TGTGCTAGTGGTTTGGTGTCGGGACGGGAAGAAAAACTGTTTTTT	CASGLVSGREEKLFF
TRBV20-1	TRBJ2-5	.	TRBD2	TGCAGTGCCCTGACGGGGCTAGCGGGGGGAGAGACCCAGTACTTC	CSALTGLAGGETQYF
TRBV7-3	TRBJ2-7	few	.	TGTGCCAGCAGCATGTACGAGCAGTACTTC	CASSMYEQYF
TRBV12-3/TRBV12-4	TRBJ1-5	many	.	TGTGCCAGCAGTCCAGGGGAGTGGGGTGATCAGCCCCAGCATTTT	CASSPGEWGDQPQHF
TRBV12-3/TRBV12-4	TRBJ2-1	once	.	TGTGCCAGCAGTTTGACAGGGACTCCTTACAATGAGCAGTTCTTC	CASSLTGTPYNEQFF
TRBV30	TRBJ2-7	few	TRBD1	TGTGCCTGGAGTGTACACGGGACAGCGTCAACCTACGAGCAGTACTTC	CAWSVHGTASTYEQYF